This T cell receptor (beta chain) was retrieved from a study of beta chain features in type 1 diabetes. This clone was recorded a few times. Investigators reverse transcribed all isolated RNA, so they sequenced expressed TCRB transcripts. The method was immunoSEQ multiplex PCR; TCRdb's version includes in-frame clones alone and lacks a portion of them. The sample shows some 300,000 clones, roughly 8% of them seen only once. CDR1 is MGHDK and CDR2 is SYGVNS in the germline V gene. This CDR3 spans 13 amino acids. With 9 bases removed from V and 4 bases from J, the gap between germline ends came to 14 bases.

What was sequenced was central memory CD4+ T cells from blood. The origin of this receptor is a woman aged 18-29 years in good health. The rearrangement uses TRBV25-1 and TRBJ2-3; tentatively, D is TRBD2 (6 bases). CDR3 amino acids: CARSGGYADTQYF. For the CDR3, the DNA is TGTGCCAGGTCTGGGGGGTACGCAGATACGCAGTATTTT.